This TCR beta chain was retrieved from a study of shared clonotypes between healthy human individuals. About the study: The plates for each donor numbered three CD4 naive, three CD4 memory, two CD8 naive and one CD8 memory.

Using immunoSEQ multiplex PCR, the repertoire was profiled, and TCRdb retains in-frame clones only, with some absent. The table shows over a million clones, with 98% occurring only once. The germline CDR1 and CDR2 sequences are SGHDT and YYEEEE. The J segment lost 0 bases and the V segment lost 0 bases, leaving 4 bases of the junction unmatched. The CDR3 consists of 16 residues. The donors, healthy adults who were HIV-negative, had experienced no recent acute infections or vaccinations. This sequence joins TRBV5-6 and TRBJ1-1; 8 bases agree with TRBD1. This TCR derives from a man aged 25 to 45 in good health. Sequencing was carried out using naive CD4+ T cells sorted from blood. Subset noted: CD45RA+ positively selected. CDR3 loop: CASSLVTGALNTEAFF. The CDR3 DNA sequence: TGTGCCAGCAGCTTGGTGACAGGGGCCTTGAACACTGAAGCTTTCTTT.